These 32 T cell receptor beta chains came from one sample sequenced in a study of blood T cell repertoires in COVID-19. Generated by immunoSEQ multiplex PCR, the TCRdb table keeps only in-frame clones and is missing some. The sample has a few hundred thousand clones; roughly nine tenths are singletons. Material for sequencing was peripheral blood. The receptors here all came from a woman aged 40 to 50 who had recovered from COVID-19.

The chain couples TRBV7-9 to TRBJ2-1, with TRBD2 as a possible D gene (6 bases). The germline gives CDR1 SEHNR, CDR2 FQNEAQ (reference sequence). V was trimmed by 2 bases and J by 8 bases, leaving 16 bases between them. CDR3 size: 15 residues. The CDR3 region is CASSLLGLVLDEQFF. The CDR3 DNA follows: TGTGCCAGCAGCTTACTGGGACTCGTCTTGGATGAGCAGTTCTTC.

This chain joins TRBV14 and TRBJ1-2, with D uncertain. The CDR3 length is 14 residues. The V end was cut by 0 bases, the J end by 7 bases, with 12 bases between. Germline-derived CDR1 and CDR2 are SGHDN and FVKESK. The CDR3 bases are TGTGCCAGCAGCCAAGATGGCCGCCGAACTGGCTACACCTTC. Its protein product is CASSQDGRRTGYTF.

The chain uses TRBV18 and TRBJ2-3; 10 bases match TRBD2. This CDR3 is built from 17 residues. The germline V gene encodes CDR1 KGHSH and CDR2 LQKENI. Losses at the gene ends were 2 bases for V and 6 bases for J; bases not matched to a gene: 11. The CDR3 region has the DNA TGTGCCAGCTCACCAATCGCCCCTAGCGGGAGTTGGGATACGCAGTATTTT. It is translated as CASSPIAPSGSWDTQYF.

The V gene is TRBV29-1, the J gene TRBJ2-7, with 11 bases aligning to TRBD2. There are 15 residues in the CDR3. With V trimmed by 5 bases and J by 4 bases, 10 bases remained unmatched. Germline V gene sequence: CDR1 SQVTM, CDR2 ANQGSEA. The CDR3 here is CSVYPITSGGYEQYF. CDR3 nucleotide sequence: TGCAGCGTTTACCCAATCACTAGCGGGGGTTACGAGCAGTACTTC.

CDR3 DNA: TGTGCCAGCAGCCCCACTAGCGGGTCTAGCACAGATACGCAGTATTTT. It translates to CASSPTSGSSTDTQYF. The chain joins TRBV9 to TRBJ2-3; 9 bases fit TRBD2. The ends lost 4 bases at V and 0 bases at J; junction bases unmatched: 6. The CDR3 is made up of 16 amino acids. Germline V CDR1 and CDR2: SGDLS, YYNGEE.

V is TRBV27 and J is TRBJ2-7; D is perhaps TRBD2 (6 bases). Germline CDR1 is MNHEY and CDR2 is SMNVEV (reference sequence). Trimming shortened V by 5 bases and J by 0 bases, and 17 bases separated the two germline ends. The CDR3 consists of 16 residues. The CDR3 protein is CASSRLWRARSYEQYV. Here the CDR3 DNA reads TGTGCCAGCAGTAGACTTTGGAGGGCCCGCTCCTACGAGCAGTACGTC.

This rearrangement joins TRBV29-1 to TRBJ1-1, with a weak D call TRBD1 (5 bases). The V gene's germline CDR1 is SQVTM and CDR2 ANQGSEA. The CDR3 runs 13 residues. Trimming stripped 3 bases from V and 4 bases from J, with 12 bases between. As DNA, the CDR3 is TGCAGCGTTGAGGGGGGTTGGAGCACTGAAGCTTTCTTT. It codes for CSVEGGWSTEAFF.

This clone was found once. This sequence joins TRBV10-1 and TRBJ2-2, with 10 bases that match TRBD2. CDR1 is WNHNN and CDR2 is SYGVQD in the germline V gene (reference sequence). This CDR3 is built from 15 residues. Trimming cost V 6 bases and J 3 bases; bases outside gene matches: 4. Here the CDR3 DNA reads TGCGCCAGCAGCCTAGCGGGAGCGGACACCGGGGAGCTGTTTTTT. It encodes CASSLAGADTGELFF.

The chain is built from TRBV9 and TRBJ2-1, with 8 positions matching TRBD2. Trimming removed 3 bases from V and 2 bases from J; junction bases left unmatched: 7. This CDR3 spans 16 amino acids. In germline, CDR1 is SGDLS, CDR2 YYNGEE. Here the CDR3 DNA reads TGTGCCAGCAGCGCGACGGGACTAGGGGCCTACAATGAGCAGTTCTTC. As protein: CASSATGLGAYNEQFF.

The V call is TRBV9, the J call TRBJ1-6, with D unresolved. This CDR3 is 13 amino acids long. Germline CDR1 SGDLS, CDR2 YYNGEE. Deletions cut 3 bases from V and 3 bases from J, with 4 bases between. CDR3 DNA sequence: TGTGCCAGCAGCGAGAGCTATAATTCACCCCTCCACTTT. It encodes CASSESYNSPLHF.

The gene calls are TRBV9 and TRBJ2-5; 11 bases are shared with TRBD2. In germline, CDR1 is SGDLS, CDR2 YYNGEE. V was pared by 2 bases and J by 4 bases, with 1 base of the junction left unmatched. CDR3 length: 14 residues. CDR3 region: CASSVSGGVETQYF. The DNA for the CDR3 is TGTGCCAGCAGCGTTAGCGGGGGGGTAGAGACCCAGTACTTC.

This clone came up once. The rearrangement joins TRBV5-4 to TRBJ1-4; D is unresolved. Germline V gives CDR1 SGHNT, CDR2 YYREEE (reference sequence). Trimming removed 0 bases from V and 7 bases from J, with 7 bases in between. This CDR3 contains 13 residues. DNA of the CDR3: TGTGCCAGCAGCTTGGCACGCGGTGAAAAACTGTTTTTT. Encoded protein: CASSLARGEKLFF.

This clone was found once. CDR3 amino acids: CASRLNPRESPLHF. CDR3 coding DNA: TGTGCCAGCAGACTCAACCCCCGAGAGTCACCCCTCCACTTT. The gene calls are TRBV2 and TRBJ1-6; unclear D gene. V lost 6 bases to trimming and J lost 10 bases, with 16 bases between them. There are 14 residues in the CDR3. Germline CDR1 reads SNHLY; CDR2 reads FYNNEI.

The chain employs TRBV7-9 and TRBJ1-2; the D is unclear. V was cut by 5 bases and J by 7 bases, with 11 bases left in between. The germline V gene encodes CDR1 SEHNR and CDR2 FQNEAQ (reference sequence). The CDR3 loop spans 12 amino acids. The CDR3 spells CASSQQEAGYTF. CDR3 DNA sequence: TGTGCCAGCAGCCAACAAGAGGCTGGCTACACCTTC.

V and J are TRBV15 and TRBJ2-3; D ambiguous. The CDR3 contains 15 residues. Germline V gene data show CDR1 as LNHNV and CDR2 as YYDKDF (reference sequence). The V and J ends lost 0 bases and 4 bases respectively, with 11 bases between them. CDR3 sequence (DNA): TGTGCCACCAGCAGAGATATCGCGAGGCCAGATACGCAGTATTTT. This sequence encodes CATSRDIARPDTQYF.

The genes are TRBV7-9 and TRBJ2-2, with D unclear. The germline CDR1 and CDR2 sequences are SEHNR and FQNEAQ (reference sequence). The length of the CDR3 is 13 residues. Deletions cut 1 base from V and 7 bases from J, with 7 bases between. The CDR3 DNA reads TGTGCCAGCAGCTTAGTTCTACTCGGGGAGCTGTTTTTT. Amino acid sequence: CASSLVLLGELFF.

The V and J genes are TRBV5-8 and TRBJ1-1; the D is unclear. Germline V gene lookup returns CDR1 SGHTS and CDR2 YDEGEE. V was shortened by 5 bases and J by 5 bases, with 7 bases between the two germline ends. The CDR3 spans 11 residues. The CDR3 loop reads CASRIRTEAFF. CDR3 nucleotide sequence: TGTGCCAGCAGGATTCGGACTGAAGCTTTCTTT. Supplemented by reference TRBV5-8 and TRBJ1-1, the full variable domain reads EAGVTQSPTHLIKTRGQQATLRCSPISGHTSVYWYQQALGLGLQFLLWYDEGEERNRGNFPPRFSGRQFPNYSSELNVNALELEDSALYLCASRIRTEAFFGQGTRLTVV.

Details on this clone: This sample includes further DNA sequences coding for the same CDR3. The V call is TRBV6-6, the J call TRBJ2-3, with unresolved D. The CDR3 runs 13 residues. Trimming shortened V by 5 bases and J by 3 bases, and 9 bases separated the two germline ends. Looked up from germline, CDR1 is MNHNY and CDR2 is SVGAGI (reference sequence). CDR3 sequence reads: CASSPPLTDTQYF. The CDR3, as DNA: TGTGCCAGCAGTCCTCCTCTGACAGATACGCAGTATTTT.

The rearrangement links TRBV6-6 to TRBJ1-1; no definite D call. V was clipped by 5 bases and J by 6 bases, with 13 bases between them. Germline V gene sequence: CDR1 MNHNY, CDR2 SVGAGI (reference sequence). The CDR3 has 13 residues. The CDR3: CASSLRGSPEAFF. CDR3 DNA sequence: TGTGCCAGCAGTCTCCGGGGTAGCCCTGAAGCTTTCTTT.

The chain carries TRBV30 and TRBJ1-6, with D maybe TRBD1 (6 bases). CDR1 and CDR2 from the germline V gene are GTSNPN and SVGIG (reference sequence). The CDR3 is 13 residues long. The germline V and J ends were trimmed by 4 bases and 10 bases, with 14 bases remaining between them. CDR3 sequence reads: CAWTGQLSSPLHF. The CDR3 nucleotides read TGTGCCTGGACCGGACAGTTAAGCTCACCCCTCCACTTT. Full variable domain (outside the CDR3, taken from reference TRBV30 and TRBJ1-6): SQTIHQWPATLVQPVGSPLSLECTVEGTSNPNLYWYRQAAGRGLQLLFYSVGIGQISSEVPQNLSASRPQDRQFILSSKKLLLSDSGFYLCAWTGQLSSPLHFGNGTRLTVT.

The chain links TRBV3-1 (or the pseudogene TRBV3-2) to TRBJ1-2; 7 nucleotides match TRBD1. The CDR3 has 14 residues. V gave up 4 bases and J gave up 2 bases; unmatched junction bases: 4. CDR1 and CDR2 from the germline V gene are LGHDT and YNNKEL (reference sequence). The CDR3 is CASSRTGANYGYTF. The CDR3 DNA sequence: TGTGCCAGCAGCCGAACAGGGGCAAACTATGGCTACACCTTC.

The chain combines TRBV11-3 with TRBJ2-1, with D possibly TRBD1 on 7 matching bases. The V gene's germline CDR1 is SGHNT and CDR2 YENEEA. The CDR3 is 13 residues long. Trimming pared 2 bases from V and 8 bases from J, leaving 10 bases between. The CDR3 sequence: CASSLQGGDEQFF. The CDR3, as DNA: TGTGCCAGCAGCTTACAGGGGGGCGATGAGCAGTTCTTC.

V is TRBV29-1 and J is TRBJ2-5; the D gene is possibly TRBD2 (5 bases). The CDR3 runs 12 residues. Trimming pared 3 bases from V and 5 bases from J, leaving 10 bases between. The germline gives CDR1 SQVTM, CDR2 ANQGSEA. DNA for the CDR3: TGCAGCGTTGATGGTAGCGTTGAGACCCAGTACTTC. Amino acids: CSVDGSVETQYF.

This chain connects TRBV7-3 to TRBJ2-1; TRBD1 might be the D (6 bases). CDR3 length: 13 residues. V lost 2 bases and J lost 9, with 11 bases in between. Germline CDR1 is SGHTA and CDR2 is FQGTGA. CDR3 sequence: CASSLQGRGEQFF. CDR3 DNA: TGTGCCAGCAGCTTACAGGGGCGTGGTGAGCAGTTCTTC. Variable domain in full (rest from reference TRBV7-3 and TRBJ2-1): GAGVSQTPSNKVTEKGKYVELRCDPISGHTALYWYRQSLGQGPEFLIYFQGTGAADDSGLPNDRFFAVRPEGSVSTLKIQRTERGDSAVYLCASSLQGRGEQFFGPGTRLTVL.

The rearrangement links TRBV12-3 or TRBV12-4 to TRBJ1-1, with a tentative D call TRBD1 (6 bases). The CDR3 loop spans 13 amino acids. Trimming removed 8 bases at V and 2 bases at J, with 12 bases between. CDR3: CASGDKANTEAFF. DNA for the CDR3: TGTGCCAGCGGGGACAAGGCAAACACTGAAGCTTTCTTT.

The chain recombines TRBV3-1 (or the pseudogene TRBV3-2) with TRBJ2-1; D might be TRBD1 (6 bases). Trimming left V 4 bases short and J 14 bases short, with 12 bases between. The CDR3 runs to 11 residues. From germline, CDR1 is LGHDT and CDR2 YNNKEL (reference sequence). CDR3 residues: CASSRGGPKFF. The CDR3 nucleotides are TGTGCCAGCAGCCGTGGGGGCCCGAAGTTCTTC.

CDR3 amino acids: CASSVEWGDNEQFF. The DNA for the CDR3 is TGTGCCAGCAGTGTCGAGTGGGGGGACAATGAGCAGTTCTTC. The J gene is TRBJ2-1, the V gene TRBV2; a possible D gene is TRBD2 (6 bases). The CDR3 has 14 residues. Germline-derived CDR1 and CDR2 are SNHLY and FYNNEI. V dropped 4 bases and J dropped 5 bases, with 12 bases sitting between them.

This rearrangement joins TRBV10-3 to TRBJ2-7; D is ambiguous. V was trimmed by 3 bases and J by 0 bases, leaving 3 bases between them. The CDR3 extends over 12 amino acids. Germline CDR1 reads ENHRY; CDR2 reads SYGVKD. CDR3 nucleotide sequence: TGTGCCATCAGTGATAGCTCCTACGAGCAGTACGTC. This sequence encodes CAISDSSYEQYV.

The rearrangement links TRBV11-2 to TRBJ2-5; 8 bases line up with TRBD1. Looked up from germline, CDR1 is SGHAT and CDR2 is FQNNGV. The CDR3 length is 15 residues. Trimming at V came to 4 bases and at J to 1 base, leaving 5 bases not matched to a gene. DNA of the CDR3: TGTGCCAGCAGCTCGAGCAGGGGGCCCCAAGAGACCCAGTACTTC. Its translation is CASSSSRGPQETQYF.

This rearrangement joins TRBV19 to TRBJ1-5; tentatively, D is TRBD1 (6 bases). With 6 bases removed from V and 3 bases from J, the gap between germline ends came to 15 bases. The CDR3 runs to 15 residues. Germline lookup yields CDR1 LNHDA and CDR2 SQIVND (reference sequence). The CDR3 nucleotides are TGTGCCAGTAGCCTCAACCGGGACAACAATCAGCCCCAGCATTTT. The encoded protein is CASSLNRDNNQPQHF.

The chain combines TRBV15 with TRBJ2-7, with D unclear. This CDR3 spans 13 amino acids. The V gene lost 1 base and the J gene lost 7 bases, with 11 bases spanning the gap. The germline V gene has CDR1 LNHNV and CDR2 YYDKDF (reference sequence). CDR3 sequence reads: CATSRGSLREQYF. CDR3 in DNA: TGTGCCACCAGCAGAGGGAGTTTGAGAGAGCAGTACTTC.

The chain employs TRBV28 and TRBJ2-1; D gene ambiguous. The CDR3 runs to 16 residues. Between the trimmed V and J ends, which lost 3 bases and 8 bases, there was a span of 20 bases. Looked up from germline, CDR1 is MDHEN and CDR2 is SYDVKM. The CDR3 bases are TGTGCCAGCAGTTTGCCCTCCGACAAGGTCGGCGATGAGCAGTTCTTC. Translating it yields CASSLPSDKVGDEQFF.